The rows below give T cell receptor beta chains drawn from one sample of a study of blood T cell repertoires in COVID-19. Here immunoSEQ multiplex PCR was the method, and the copy in TCRdb shows in-frame clones only, minus some. The table has 150,000 to 200,000 clones, less than 80% seen once. Sequencing was carried out using PBMCs or T cells enriched from blood (not recorded which). The receptor set was obtained from a woman aged 70-85 years in a cohort exposed to, infected with or recovered from COVID-19 (not recorded which). The CDR3 runs from the conserved cysteine through the conserved F or W. The order of the fields is CDR3 protein, J gene, clone size, V gene. The size entry is marked missing in some rows and otherwise reads once, few, many or a size class.

cdr3_aa: CASSGRGLKLFF; j_call: TRBJ1-4; clone_size: -; v_call: TRBV2
cdr3_aa: CASKPGTDTQYF; j_call: TRBJ2-3; clone_size: -; v_call: TRBV2
cdr3_aa: CAWTRQGTGEKLFF; j_call: TRBJ1-4; clone_size: -; v_call: TRBV30
cdr3_aa: CASSMDTAYEQYF; j_call: TRBJ2-7; clone_size: -; v_call: TRBV13
cdr3_aa: CASSLAASGRATDTQYF; j_call: TRBJ2-3; clone_size: -; v_call: TRBV7-2
cdr3_aa: CASSVTGTGSNQPQHF; j_call: TRBJ1-5; clone_size: -; v_call: TRBV18
cdr3_aa: CASGLAGAGELFF; j_call: TRBJ2-2; clone_size: -; v_call: TRBV12-5
cdr3_aa: CASNTGQGGGYTF; j_call: TRBJ1-2; clone_size: -; v_call: TRBV28
cdr3_aa: CAWSAFAGLRENEQFF; j_call: TRBJ2-1; clone_size: -; v_call: TRBV30
cdr3_aa: CASSWVPGLAGGTSSYEQYF; j_call: TRBJ2-7; clone_size: few; v_call: TRBV5-1
cdr3_aa: CSVTTPGNTGELFF; j_call: TRBJ2-2; clone_size: -; v_call: TRBV29-1
cdr3_aa: CASSRDINTGELFF; j_call: TRBJ2-2; clone_size: -; v_call: TRBV7-3
cdr3_aa: CASSRSGGSYEQYF; j_call: TRBJ2-7; clone_size: -; v_call: TRBV7-3
cdr3_aa: CASTPAGGSYNEQFF; j_call: TRBJ2-1; clone_size: -; v_call: TRBV19
cdr3_aa: CASRQVNSYNEQFF; j_call: TRBJ2-1; clone_size: -; v_call: TRBV5-5
cdr3_aa: CASSALRRGNQPQHF; j_call: TRBJ1-5; clone_size: -; v_call: TRBV6-2/TRBV6-3
cdr3_aa: CATSRAGLYSEGYTF; j_call: TRBJ1-2; clone_size: -; v_call: TRBV15
cdr3_aa: CATPDYVGGYTF; j_call: TRBJ1-2; clone_size: many; v_call: TRBV28
cdr3_aa: CASSPTVDGTGLSPLHF; j_call: TRBJ1-6; clone_size: -; v_call: TRBV4-1
cdr3_aa: CASSRQVYSPLHF; j_call: TRBJ1-6; clone_size: -; v_call: TRBV14
cdr3_aa: CASSFRDRFSYEQYF; j_call: TRBJ2-7; clone_size: -; v_call: TRBV7-2
cdr3_aa: CASSMGAQETQYF; j_call: TRBJ2-5; clone_size: -; v_call: TRBV19
cdr3_aa: CASSSGANSPLHF; j_call: TRBJ1-6; clone_size: once; v_call: TRBV7-3
cdr3_aa: CAWSVMGALGYTF; j_call: TRBJ1-2; clone_size: -; v_call: TRBV30
cdr3_aa: CASSGNPGQDLYEQYF; j_call: TRBJ2-7; clone_size: -; v_call: TRBV5-6
cdr3_aa: CARAGLNEQFF; j_call: TRBJ2-1; clone_size: -; v_call: TRBV30
cdr3_aa: CASHQGGQETQYF; j_call: TRBJ2-5; clone_size: -; v_call: TRBV28
cdr3_aa: CASSLGWSGGGTEAFF; j_call: TRBJ1-1; clone_size: -; v_call: TRBV4-1
cdr3_aa: CASSPYSYTGELFF; j_call: TRBJ2-2; clone_size: few; v_call: TRBV18
cdr3_aa: CASSLQGGLVGEQFF; j_call: TRBJ2-1; clone_size: -; v_call: TRBV5-5
cdr3_aa: CASSLTGTSRSLTTGELFF; j_call: TRBJ2-2; clone_size: -; v_call: TRBV5-1
cdr3_aa: CASSWTETGELFF; j_call: TRBJ2-2; clone_size: -; v_call: TRBV27
cdr3_aa: CASSQPTGAGYGYTF; j_call: TRBJ1-2; clone_size: few; v_call: TRBV4-2
cdr3_aa: CASSQAGGISYEQYF; j_call: TRBJ2-7; clone_size: -; v_call: TRBV6-5
cdr3_aa: CASRRQGGSEKLFF; j_call: TRBJ1-4; clone_size: -; v_call: TRBV6-6